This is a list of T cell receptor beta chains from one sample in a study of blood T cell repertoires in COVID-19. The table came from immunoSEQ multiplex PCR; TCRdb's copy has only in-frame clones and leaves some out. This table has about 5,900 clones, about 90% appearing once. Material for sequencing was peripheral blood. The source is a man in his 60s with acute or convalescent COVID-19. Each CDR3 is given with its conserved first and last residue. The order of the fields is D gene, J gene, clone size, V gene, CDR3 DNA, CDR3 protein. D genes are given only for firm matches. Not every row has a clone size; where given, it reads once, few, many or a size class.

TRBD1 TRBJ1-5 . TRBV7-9 TGTGCCAGCAGCTTGGCGACAGGGAATCAGCCCCAGCATTTT CASSLATGNQPQHF
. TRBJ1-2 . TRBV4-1 TGCGCCAGCAGCCAAGAGCCGGGGACTAACTATGGCTACACCTTC CASSQEPGTNYGYTF
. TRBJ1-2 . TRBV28 TGTGCCAGCAGTTCCTGGGCAGGGGCGACCGGAGGAGGCTACACCTTC CASSSWAGATGGGYTF
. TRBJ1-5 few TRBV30 TGTGCCTGGAGTGTACGAGAGAATCAGCCCCAGCATTTT CAWSVRENQPQHF
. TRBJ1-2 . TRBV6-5 TGTGCCAGCAGGGTAACAGGCCATGGCTACACCTTC CASRVTGHGYTF
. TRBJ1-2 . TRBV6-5 TGTGCCAGTAAGGGGGGGGGCGGCTACACCTTC CASKGGGGYTF
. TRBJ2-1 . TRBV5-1 TGCGCCAGCAGCCCACAGTGGAATGAGACCTACAATGAGCAGTTCTTC CASSPQWNETYNEQFF
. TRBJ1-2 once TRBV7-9 TGTGCCAGCAGCTTAGTCGGCTCAGGGTATGGCTACACCTTC CASSLVGSGYGYTF
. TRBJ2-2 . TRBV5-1 TGCGCCAGCAGCTTACAAGTTAACACCGGGGAGCTGTTTTTT CASSLQVNTGELFF
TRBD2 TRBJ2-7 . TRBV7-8 TGTGCCAGCACTCGCGGGACTAGCCTCTACGAGCAGTACTTC CASTRGTSLYEQYF
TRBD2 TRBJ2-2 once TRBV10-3 TGTGCCACGGGGGATCGGACTAGCGGGGGTTGGCGCACCGGGGAGCTGTTTTTT CATGDRTSGGWRTGELFF
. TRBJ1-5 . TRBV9 TGTGCCAGCAGCCCGGGGGTGGTGGGCAATCAGCCCCAGCATTTT CASSPGVVGNQPQHF
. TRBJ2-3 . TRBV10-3 TGTGCCATCAGTGAGTCTTGGCAGGGGGGAGGCTTCACAGATACGCAGTATTTT CAISESWQGGGFTDTQYF